Below are 7 T cell receptor beta chains sequenced from a single sample in a study of T cells in Graves' hyperthyroidism and ophthalmopathy. RNA transcripts provided the source from which TCR beta CDR3 regions were amplified. First-round RT-PCR with HTBI primers amplified the TCR CDR3 region. MiXCR was run by TCRdb on the multiplex PCR reads, yielding one entry per CDR3 protein. The table has more than 500,000 distinct CDR3 sequences, roughly 16% seen once. Sequenced material: blood. These receptors were obtained from a woman aged 25 to 39 with Graves' hyperthyroidism.

In this sample, this clonotype turned up a few times. V usage is TRBV24-1 and J usage is TRBJ2-3, with D possibly matching TRBD2 (5 bases). Trimming removed 0 bases at V and 0 bases at J, with 12 bases between. The CDR3 is 17 residues long. The germline CDR1 and CDR2 sequences are KGHDR and SFDVKD. Here the CDR3 DNA reads TGTGCCACCAGTGATTTGAGGGAGTTTGGGAGCACAGATACGCAGTATTTT. It specifies CATSDLREFGSTDTQYF.

The table lists this clonotype with a few counts. V and J are TRBV10-3 and TRBJ1-2, with 8 bases aligning to TRBD1. V lost 0 bases and J lost 7; bases outside the gene matches: 7. Germline assignment: CDR1 ENHRY and CDR2 SYGVKD. The length of the CDR3 is 15 residues. The DNA of the CDR3 is TGTGCCATCAGTGAGTCGGAGACAGGGGTACTTGGCTACACCTTC. Its translation is CAISESETGVLGYTF.

This clonotype was recorded at least ten times. The rearrangement uses TRBV3-1 and TRBJ2-5; 8 bases line up with TRBD1. Germline assignment: CDR1 LGHDT and CDR2 YNNKEL (reference sequence). The CDR3 has 18 amino acids. Unmatched junction bases numbered 10, after V lost 0 bases and J lost 1 base. The CDR3 coding sequence is TGTGCCAGCAGCCAAGATTCAAGGACAGGGAGGCCCCAAGAGACCCAGTACTTC. Protein: CASSQDSRTGRPQETQYF.

This clonotype has more than one count but fewer than ten. V is TRBV6-1 and J is TRBJ2-3; no reliable D call. Trimming shortened V by 10 bases and J by 6 bases, and 17 bases separated the two germline ends. Germline CDR1 is MNHNS and CDR2 is SASEGT. This CDR3 is built from 13 residues. In nucleotides, the CDR3 is TGTGCCACTCGACTGGTGCTTAGGGATACGCAGTATTTT. Translation: CATRLVLRDTQYF.

The rearrangement joins TRBV7-2 to TRBJ2-7; 9 nucleotides line up with TRBD1. V trimming: 6 bases; J trimming: 4 bases; junction bases outside the gene matches: 4. This CDR3 has 13 residues. Germline CDR1 is SGHTA and CDR2 is FQGNSA. As DNA, the CDR3 is TGTGCCAGCAGGCGGACAGGGGAGTACGAGCAGTACTTC. Protein product: CASRRTGEYEQYF.

The V and J genes are TRBV27 and TRBJ2-3; possibly TRBD2 for D (5 bases). The CDR3 has 13 amino acids. V was clipped by 6 bases and J by 2 bases, with 9 bases between them. Germline values: CDR1 MNHEY, CDR2 SMNVEV (reference sequence). CDR3 sequence: CASRLGLTDTQYF. CDR3 DNA: TGTGCCAGCAGACTAGGGCTCACAGATACGCAGTATTTT.

This clonotype was seen a few times. The chain has TRBV24-1 and TRBJ2-1; a weak D match, TRBD1 (5 bases). Deletions cut 1 base from V and 8 bases from J, with 8 bases between. This CDR3 is 13 amino acids long. CDR1 and CDR2 from the germline V gene are KGHDR and SFDVKD. The CDR3, as DNA: TGTGCCACCAGTGATTTCAGGGTGGATGAGCAGTTCTTC. This codes for CATSDFRVDEQFF.